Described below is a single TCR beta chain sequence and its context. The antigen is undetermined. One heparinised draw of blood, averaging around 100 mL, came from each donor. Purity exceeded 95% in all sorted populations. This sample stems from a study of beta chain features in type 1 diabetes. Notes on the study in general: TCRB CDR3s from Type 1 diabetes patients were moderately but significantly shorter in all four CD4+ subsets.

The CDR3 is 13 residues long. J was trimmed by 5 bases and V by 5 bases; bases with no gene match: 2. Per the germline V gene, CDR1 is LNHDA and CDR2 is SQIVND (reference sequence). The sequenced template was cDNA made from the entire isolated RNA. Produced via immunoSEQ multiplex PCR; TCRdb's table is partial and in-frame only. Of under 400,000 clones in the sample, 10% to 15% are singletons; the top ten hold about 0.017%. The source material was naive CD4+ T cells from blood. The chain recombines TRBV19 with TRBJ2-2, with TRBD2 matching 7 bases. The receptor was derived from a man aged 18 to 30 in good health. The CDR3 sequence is CASSRRETGELFF. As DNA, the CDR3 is TGTGCCAGTAGTCGGCGGGAGACCGGGGAGCTGTTTTTT.